The clone carrying this T cell receptor (beta chain) was seen ten or more times. Its antigen is undetermined. The data are from a study of CD8 T cells in ankylosing spondylitis. This CDR3 spans 15 amino acids. The ends lost 5 bases at V and 5 bases at J; junction bases unmatched: 12. Germline V gives CDR1 SEHNR, CDR2 FQNEAQ (reference sequence). Findings and caveats of the study: Disease-associated clones were CD8+ and fairly uncommon in peripheral blood. Enrichment of disease-linked clones was reportedly significant in matched ankylosing spondylitis synovial fluid.

TCRdb reprocessed the 5' RACE reads via MiXCR and lists one record per CDR3 protein. The sample records 200,000 or so distinct CDR3 sequences, 13% being singletons. The rearrangement links TRBV7-9 to TRBJ2-7; 7 nucleotides match TRBD2. Sequencing used blood, either unsorted or a sorted T cell fraction (not recorded which). The sequence was collected from a female donor with ankylosing spondylitis or in good health (not recorded which). The CDR3 protein is CASSPIWGLSHEQYF. Here the CDR3 DNA reads TGTGCCAGCAGCCCCATTTGGGGACTATCCCACGAGCAGTACTTC. Combining the CDR3 with reference TRBV7-9 and TRBJ2-7 gives the whole variable domain DTGVSQNPRHKITKRGQNVTFRCDPISEHNRLYWYRQTLGQGPEFLTYFQNEAQLEKSRLLSDRFSAERPKGSFSTLEIQRTEQGDSAMYLCASSPIWGLSHEQYFGPGTRLTVT.